This T cell receptor (beta chain) originates from a study of blood T cell repertoires in COVID-19. Study-level background: Some COVID-19 samples were acute and others convalescent; all came from the United States, Italy and Spain. T cells, B-cell-depleted T cells, or PBMCs supplied cDNA or gDNA.

The germline gives CDR1 SNHLY, CDR2 FYNNEI. Trimming cost V 6 bases and J 5 bases; bases outside gene matches: 4. This CDR3 is built from 14 residues. As originally analysed: Estimation of nucleated cell counts was performed using reference gene primer amplification. Clones were read by immunoSEQ multiplex PCR, and TCRdb kept only the in-frame ones, dropping some. Clone size and the V and J calls come from that table; the DNA yielded D and trimming. The data contain about 210,000 clones, over 75% of them singletons. The receptor's source is a human donor in a cohort sampled during active COVID-19. The sequencing sample was made of peripheral blood. The V call is TRBV2, the J call TRBJ1-4, with 9 bases identical to TRBD1. CDR3 in amino acids: CASSGQGPNEKLFF. DNA for the CDR3: TGTGCCAGCAGCGGACAGGGGCCGAATGAAAAACTGTTTTTT.